One sample yielded the 32 T cell receptor beta chains listed below, sequenced in a study of post-analysis software for immune sequencing data. These TCRs are of unknown antigen specificity. Unique molecular identifiers had been added to the TCR beta cDNA libraries. From the PCR reads, TCRdb called clonotypes with MiXCR, one entry per CDR3 protein. The table lists 450,000 to 700,000 distinct CDR3 sequences, roughly 45% of them singletons. Overall study results and limits: Patients carried 4 or 5 TRBV segments more frequently than controls did, and TRBV5-6, TRBV5-1 and TRBV20-1 were among them.

The sequenced sample consisted of blood. The receptors derive from a girl aged 10 to 17 with multiple sclerosis.

This clonotype was picked up a small number of times. In DNA, the CDR3 is TGTGCCAGCAGGGCTAGGGACAGGGACTATGGCTACACCTTC. This gives the protein CASRARDRDYGYTF. The J gene is TRBJ1-2, the V gene TRBV13; 9 bases align to TRBD1. V trimming: 6 bases; J trimming: 3 bases; junction bases outside the gene matches: 5. The CDR3 totals 14 residues. Germline CDR1 PRHDT, CDR2 FYEKMQ (reference sequence).

The chain has TRBV12-3 or TRBV12-4 and TRBJ2-1, with D unclear. CDR3 size: 12 residues. With 6 bases removed from V and 13 bases from J, the gap between germline ends came to 16 bases. Written as DNA, the CDR3 is TGTGCCAGCAGAAATCTAACCTGGTCCCAGTTCTTC. The encoded protein is CASRNLTWSQFF.

The chain is built from TRBV12-3 or TRBV12-4 and TRBJ1-1; TRBD1 might be the D (5 bases). Trimming took off 3 bases at V and 0 bases at J, with 11 bases between the two ends. The CDR3 length is 15 residues. For the CDR3, the DNA is TGTGCCAGCAGTTTTGATGGGGCATTGAACACTGAAGCTTTCTTT. This translates into CASSFDGALNTEAFF.

This chain connects TRBV20-1 to TRBJ1-2, with TRBD1 matching over 7 bases. The germline CDR1 and CDR2 sequences are DFQATT and SNEGSKA (reference sequence). There are 15 residues in the CDR3. J was trimmed by 0 bases and V by 6 bases; bases with no gene match: 10. The CDR3 reads CSAKHGTASNYGYTF. CDR3 in DNA: TGCAGTGCGAAACATGGGACAGCTTCTAACTATGGCTACACCTTC.

This clonotype was observed at least ten times. The V gene is TRBV4-2, the J gene TRBJ2-5; 8 nucleotides align to TRBD2. V lost 0 bases to trimming and J lost 1 base; unmatched junction nucleotides: 1. The CDR3 spans 15 residues. Germline values: CDR1 LGHNA, CDR2 YNFKEQ. DNA for the CDR3: TGTGCCAGCAGCCAAGATCGGGAGGGCCAAGAGACCCAGTACTTC. This codes for CASSQDREGQETQYF.

The chain has TRBV20-1 and TRBJ1-5; no clear D gene. Trimming stripped 0 bases from V and 3 bases from J, with 15 bases between. Germline V gene data show CDR1 as DFQATT and CDR2 as SNEGSKA (reference sequence). CDR3 size: 16 residues. The CDR3 protein is CSARDGIRRDNQPQHF. The DNA for the CDR3 is TGCAGTGCTAGAGATGGTATAAGGAGGGACAATCAGCCCCAGCATTTT.

This sequence joins TRBV20-1 and TRBJ1-5; 7 bases are shared with TRBD1. Germline values: CDR1 DFQATT, CDR2 SNEGSKA (reference sequence). V shed 3 bases and J 7 bases; nucleotides not matched to a gene: 15. The CDR3 covers 16 residues. This CDR3 is CSARGVGTEPGQPQHF. The CDR3, as DNA: TGCAGTGCTAGGGGAGTCGGGACAGAACCGGGACAGCCCCAGCATTTT.

This clonotype has only a few counts. A read error is possible here, since a much larger clone lies one base away. V is TRBV5-1 and J is TRBJ2-5; no clear D gene. This CDR3 is built from 14 residues. V was trimmed by 3 bases and J by 4 bases, leaving 13 bases between them. CDR1 is SGHRS and CDR2 is YFSETQ in the germline V gene. The CDR3 region is CASSWNPPAETQYF. The CDR3, as DNA: TGCGCCAGCAGCTGGAACCCTCCGGCAGAGACCCAGTACTTC.

This clonotype occurred a few times. This chain connects TRBV29-1 to TRBJ2-5, with D perhaps being TRBD1 or TRBD2 (5 bases each). The DNA end favors TRBJ2-7, so the J call may be wrong. In germline, CDR1 is SQVTM, CDR2 ANQGSEA. CDR3 size: 12 residues. This chain's CDR3 is CSVGDPRNEQYF. The CDR3 nucleotides read TGCAGCGTGGGGGACCCACGCAACGAGCAGTACTTC.

This clonotype was seen a handful of times. The V and J genes are TRBV10-3 and TRBJ2-1; D possibly corresponds to TRBD2 (6 bases). In germline, CDR1 is ENHRY, CDR2 SYGVKD. V gave up 9 bases and J gave up 7 bases, with 16 bases separating them. The CDR3 loop spans 13 amino acids. The CDR3 sequence: CAIDGTPGNEQFF. The DNA of the CDR3 is TGTGCCATTGACGGGACTCCTGGAAATGAGCAGTTCTTC.

The chain has TRBV11-1 and TRBJ2-1, with TRBD2 as a possible D gene (7 bases). V dropped 5 bases and J dropped 9 bases, with 11 bases sitting between them. Germline CDR1 is SGHAT and CDR2 is FQDESV (reference sequence). The CDR3 consists of 12 residues. As DNA, the CDR3 is TGTGCCAGCAGCGAGGGGGGGAGTGAGCAGTTCTTC. Translation gives CASSEGGSEQFF.

The rearrangement uses TRBV4-1 and TRBJ2-7; maybe TRBD1 (5 bases). The length of the CDR3 is 15 residues. Germline assignment: CDR1 MGHRA and CDR2 YSYEKL. The germline V and J ends were trimmed by 3 bases and 2 bases, with 14 bases remaining between them. Here the CDR3 reads CASSHHETTAYEQYF. CDR3 in DNA: TGCGCCAGCAGCCATCACGAAACGACAGCCTACGAGCAGTACTTC.

On this clonotype: A read error may produce the germline difference seen at one junction end. This chain uses TRBV6-2 or TRBV6-3 with TRBJ2-3, with 10 bases fitting TRBD2. The CDR3 length is 15 residues. CDR1 is MNHEY, CDR2 SVGEGT, per germline. The CDR3 region has the DNA TGCGCCAGCAGTATAGGACTAGCGGTAACAGATACGCAGTATTTT. It is translated as CASSIGLAVTDTQYF.

This clonotype was observed a few times. The chain couples TRBV29-1 to TRBJ2-5; the D is unclear. Trimming removed 2 bases from V and 0 bases from J, with 10 bases in between. The CDR3 loop spans 14 amino acids. CDR1 SQVTM and CDR2 ANQGSEA come from the germline V gene. The CDR3 reads CSVEILGYQETQYF. The CDR3 region has the DNA TGCAGCGTTGAAATCCTCGGCTACCAAGAGACCCAGTACTTC.

The chain couples TRBV7-8 to TRBJ1-1; 7 bases match TRBD1. Unmatched junction bases numbered 9, after V lost 5 bases and J lost 3 bases. CDR1 and CDR2 (germline): SGHVS, FQNEAQ. The CDR3 runs to 15 residues. The CDR3 sequence: CASSAHTRGYTEAFF. The CDR3 DNA follows: TGTGCCAGCAGCGCTCATACCAGGGGGTACACTGAAGCTTTCTTT.

This sequence joins TRBV5-1 and TRBJ2-3; 14 bases are a match to TRBD2. The CDR3 length is 18 residues. V lost 2 bases and J lost 4; bases outside the gene matches: 9. Germline CDR1 SGHRS, CDR2 YFSETQ. The CDR3 reads CASSLGLAGGPLPDTQYF. The DNA for the CDR3 is TGCGCCAGCAGCTTAGGACTAGCGGGGGGCCCCCTCCCAGATACGCAGTATTTT.

The genes are TRBV5-1 and TRBJ2-5; D is undetermined. The germline CDR1 and CDR2 sequences are SGHRS and YFSETQ. This CDR3 contains 16 residues. Trimming removed 3 bases at V and 2 bases at J, with 17 bases between. CDR3 amino acids: CASSYSVLDSQETQYF. DNA of the CDR3: TGCGCCAGCAGCTATTCGGTCCTGGATTCACAAGAGACCCAGTACTTC.

The gene calls are TRBV7-3 and TRBJ2-5, with 8 bases fitting TRBD2. Per the germline V gene, CDR1 is SGHTA and CDR2 is FQGTGA. CDR3 length: 15 amino acids. J gave up 5 bases and V 2 bases, and 7 bases lay outside the gene matches. CDR3 residues: CASSLSGGSGETQYF. Written as DNA, the CDR3 is TGTGCCAGCAGCTTATCGGGGGGGTCAGGGGAGACCCAGTACTTC.

This clonotype has a handful of counts. J is TRBJ2-5 and V is TRBV7-2, with no clear D. V was trimmed by 4 bases and J by 5 bases, leaving 11 bases between them. The CDR3 loop spans 13 amino acids. CDR1 is SGHTA and CDR2 is FQGNSA in the germline V gene. The CDR3 region is CASSSRPRETQYF. The CDR3 DNA follows: TGTGCCAGCAGCTCCCGACCGCGGGAGACCCAGTACTTC. Supplemented by reference TRBV7-2 and TRBJ2-5, the full variable domain reads GAGVSQSPSNKVTEKGKDVELRCDPISGHTALYWYRQSLGQGLEFLIYFQGNSAPDKSGLPSDRFSAERTGGSVSTLTIQRTQQEDSAVYLCASSSRPRETQYFGPGTRLLVL.

The V gene is TRBV7-8, the J gene TRBJ1-1, with D perhaps TRBD1 (6 bases). Trimming removed 5 bases from V and 2 bases from J, with 12 bases in between. Per germline, CDR1 SGHVS and CDR2 FQNEAQ. This CDR3 has 14 residues. CDR3 in amino acids: CASSLGTPNTEAFF. DNA for the CDR3: TGTGCCAGCAGCCTCGGGACACCCAACACTGAAGCTTTCTTT.

The CDR3 sequence is CASSLVAGVSYEQYF. CDR3 sequence (DNA): TGTGCCAGCAGTCTAGTAGCGGGAGTCTCCTACGAGCAGTACTTC. The chain couples TRBV6-1 to TRBJ2-7; 9 nucleotides match TRBD2. The germline V gene has CDR1 MNHNS and CDR2 SASEGT. V dropped 5 bases and J dropped 0; count of bases not matched to a gene: 5. The CDR3 is made up of 15 amino acids.

The gene calls are TRBV25-1 and TRBJ2-1; D may be TRBD1 or TRBD2 (5 bases each). The CDR3 is made up of 16 amino acids. CDR1 MGHDK and CDR2 SYGVNS come from the germline V gene. Trimming removed 5 bases at V and 8 bases at J, with 22 bases between. The CDR3 coding sequence is TGTGCCAGCAGTAGAACCGACCGGGACCCTGGCGATGAGCAGTTCTTC. This sequence encodes CASSRTDRDPGDEQFF.

A few counts support this clonotype. The chain links TRBV12-3 or TRBV12-4 to TRBJ2-3; D is possibly TRBD2 (6 bases). The germline V and J ends were trimmed by 6 bases and 9 bases, with 10 bases remaining between them. There are 11 residues in the CDR3. CDR3 DNA: TGTGCCAGCAGGGGTGGGGGGACGCAGTATTTT. Its translation is CASRGGGTQYF.

The J gene is TRBJ2-1, the V gene TRBV9; 12 bases are shared with TRBD1. The CDR3 consists of 17 residues. Per the germline V gene, CDR1 is SGDLS and CDR2 is YYNGEE. With 4 bases clipped from V and 2 bases from J, the junction kept 7 bases outside the gene matches. The CDR3 is CASSSRGTGGTYNEQFF. CDR3 coding DNA: TGTGCCAGCAGCTCCCGCGGGACAGGGGGCACCTACAATGAGCAGTTCTTC.

This clonotype showed up just once. The chain recombines TRBV12-3 or TRBV12-4 with TRBJ1-2, with a tentative D call TRBD1 (6 bases). The CDR3 spans 14 residues. Trimming took 2 bases from V and 4 from J, leaving 11 bases between them. CDR3 protein: CASSLQGIIYGYTF. The CDR3 DNA sequence: TGTGCCAGCAGTTTACAGGGGATCATCTATGGCTACACCTTC.

The chain employs TRBV12-3 or TRBV12-4 and TRBJ2-1, with TRBD2 identical over 7 bases. The CDR3 runs 15 residues. Trimming at V came to 8 bases and at J to 12 bases, leaving 19 bases not matched to a gene. The CDR3 DNA sequence: TGTGCCAGCGGGTGGCGGGCGGGAGAGGGCGATGGGCAGTTCTTC. It codes for CASGWRAGEGDGQFF.

The genes are TRBV5-6 and TRBJ2-7, with D possibly being TRBD2 (5 bases). The CDR3 consists of 12 residues. The germline V and J ends were trimmed by 4 bases and 6 bases, with 11 bases remaining between them. Germline CDR1 is SGHDT and CDR2 is YYEEEE. The CDR3 nucleotides read TGTGCCAGCAGCAGGACTCGACCCGAGCAGTACTTC. It translates to CASSRTRPEQYF.

This clonotype was seen a handful of times. The CDR3 DNA reads TGTGCCTGGAGTGTCGGGGGAAACACTGAAGCTTTCTTT. The encoded protein is CAWSVGGNTEAFF. This rearrangement joins TRBV30 to TRBJ1-1, with TRBD1 as a possible D gene (5 bases). The CDR3 runs to 13 residues. The germline V and J ends were trimmed by 0 bases and 2 bases, with 7 bases remaining between them. CDR1 is GTSNPN, CDR2 SVGIG, per germline (reference sequence).

This clonotype was counted between two and nine times. The rearrangement uses TRBV7-9 and TRBJ1-1; D not resolved. The germline V gene encodes CDR1 SEHNR and CDR2 FQNEAQ (reference sequence). Trimming removed 9 bases at V and 4 bases at J, with 15 bases between. The CDR3 sequence is 13 residues long. In DNA, the CDR3 is TGTGCCAGTCGGACGGGAGGGAGCACTGAAGCTTTCTTT. This gives the protein CASRTGGSTEAFF.

This chain links TRBV29-1 with TRBJ1-2, with TRBD1 as a possible D gene (5 bases). CDR1 is SQVTM, CDR2 ANQGSEA, per germline. There are 12 residues in the CDR3. Trimming shortened V by 4 bases and J by 4 bases, and 10 bases separated the two germline ends. The CDR3 is CSVGGSAYGYTF. CDR3 sequence (DNA): TGCAGCGTTGGGGGCTCAGCCTATGGCTACACCTTC.

In the case of this clonotype: Being one base from a much bigger clone, this may be a read error. This chain connects TRBV3-1 to TRBJ2-7; 9 nucleotides align to TRBD2. CDR1 and CDR2 from the germline V gene are LGHDT and YNNKEL (reference sequence). This CDR3 contains 13 residues. The CDR3 nucleotides read TGTGCCAACAGCCAAGTGCGGGGGGGCGAGCAGTACTTC. Protein: CANSQVRGGEQYF.

The rearrangement links TRBV6-5 to TRBJ1-3; a possible D gene is TRBD1 (6 bases). Trimming cost V 0 bases and J 3 bases, with 9 bases left between them. CDR1 and CDR2 from the germline V gene are MNHEY and SVGAGI. The CDR3 has 15 residues. CDR3 loop: CASSYSGAIGNTIYF. In DNA form, the CDR3 reads TGTGCCAGCAGTTACTCGGGGGCTATTGGAAACACCATATATTTT.